This T cell receptor (beta chain) was found in a study of T cells in Graves' hyperthyroidism and ophthalmopathy. RNA transcripts gave rise to amplified TCR beta CDR3 regions. The TCR CDR3 first-round RT-PCR relied on the HTBI primer set. TCRdb analysed the multiplex PCR reads with MiXCR anew, one entry per CDR3 protein. Here the sample spans roughly 570,000 distinct CDR3 sequences, 46% being singletons. This clonotype was picked up many times. This receptor was taken from a woman aged 18 to 35 with Graves' hyperthyroidism. Sequenced material: peripheral blood or thyroid tissue (not recorded which).

The CDR3 nucleotides read TGCAGTGCTTACACTAGCGGGAGGGCCCACGAGCAGTACTTC. Translation gives CSAYTSGRAHEQYF. V and J are TRBV20-1 and TRBJ2-7; 13 positions agree with TRBD2. Losses at the gene ends were 5 bases for V and 5 bases for J; bases not matched to a gene: 6. The CDR3 length is 14 residues. The V gene's germline CDR1 is DFQATT and CDR2 SNEGSKA (reference sequence).